Sequencing of this TCR beta chain was carried out in a study of T cell repertoires in cytomegalovirus infection. The wider study: Recently identified HLA-C-restricted and well-studied HLA-B-restricted CMV epitopes were used. Matching HLA type and CMV infection were both indicated by public TCR beta signatures. Study outcomes and limitations: Summed frequency of public TCR beta families distinguished CMV carriers with the relevant HLA.

Concerning this clonotype: Its antigen is as yet unknown. This may come from a read error, since a much larger clone is one base off.

A single record per CDR3 protein comes from TCRdb applying MiXCR to the reads. This table holds roughly 280,000 distinct CDR3 sequences, roughly a fifth found once. V lost 2 bases, J lost 0 bases, and 8 bases lay in between. CDR1 is MNHNY, CDR2 SVGAGI, per germline (reference sequence). The CDR3 covers 15 residues. The sample was cultured PBMCs, taken from culture after CMV antigen stimulation. The sequence was obtained from a human donor in good health (CMV status not recorded). Some clones in this sample may be carry-over from other donors' samples. The chain combines TRBV6-6 with TRBJ1-5, with D hard to call. In nucleotides, the CDR3 is TGTGCCAGCAGTTACATCAGAAATAGCAATCAGCCCCAGCATTTT. Translation: CASSYIRNSNQPQHF.